The clone carrying this T cell receptor beta chain was seen many times. Combining iRepertoire HTBI primers with Arm-PCR of CDR3 regions, the authors built TCR beta libraries. TCRdb called the multiplex PCR reads again in MiXCR, with one record for every CDR3 protein. The table shows hundreds of thousands of distinct CDR3 sequences, with roughly 14% occurring only once. This entry belongs to a study of regulatory T cells in long-lasting Graves disease. The CDR3 runs to 16 residues. The V gene end was trimmed by 1 base and the J gene end by 6 bases; junction bases not matched to a gene: 8. Germline V gives CDR1 SGHAT, CDR2 FQNNGV. Indicated time point: newly diagnosed GD, antithyroid drugs for less than 3 months. From RNA extracted from PBMCs, the TCR library was made. This same sample was also part of a study on T cells in Graves' hyperthyroidism and ophthalmopathy. That work states: Carried out on the TCR CDR3, a first-round RT-PCR used the HTBI primer set.

The chain employs TRBV11-2 and TRBJ2-2; 7 bases are a match to TRBD1. This sequence was found in a man aged 30 to 45 with Graves disease. Sequenced here: peripheral blood mononuclear cells (PBMCs), sampled at new diagnosis, from a patient treated with antithyroid drugs. The CDR3 loop is CASSLVRQGRSGELFF. The CDR3 DNA sequence: TGTGCCAGCAGCTTAGTGCGACAGGGTCGCTCCGGGGAGCTGTTTTTT.